A selection of T cell receptor beta chains follows, all from one sample in a study of blood T cell repertoires in COVID-19. Sequencing was performed with immunoSEQ multiplex PCR; in TCRdb, only in-frame clones are kept and a portion is missing. The table includes more than 70,000 clones, 75% to 85% detected once. Specimen: peripheral blood. Receptor source: a human donor in a cohort sampled during active COVID-19. Each CDR3 is given with its conserved first and last residue. The D gene is left open where the match is weak. Not every row has a clone size; where given, it reads once, few, many or a size class.

v_gene	abundance	j_gene	d_gene	CDR3nt	CDR3aa
TRBV3-1/TRBV3-2	-	TRBJ2-1	-	TGTGCCAGCAGCCAGACACTCCAGGGAAATGAGCAGTTCTTC	CASSQTLQGNEQFF
TRBV30	-	TRBJ1-4	-	TGTGCCTGGAGTGACCCGCCAGGGTGGAGCGAAAAACTGTTTTTT	CAWSDPPGWSEKLFF
TRBV6-1	-	TRBJ1-6	TRBD1	TGTGCCAGCAGTGAGGACAGGGGGGATTCACCCCTCCACTTT	CASSEDRGDSPLHF
TRBV7-9	-	TRBJ2-5	TRBD1	TGTGCCAGCAGCTTAGGGACAGGGCAAGAGACCCAGTACTTC	CASSLGTGQETQYF
TRBV5-1	-	TRBJ1-3	-	TGCGCCAGCAGCAAGGACAGCGTCTCTGGAAACACCATATATTTT	CASSKDSVSGNTIYF
TRBV4-2	-	TRBJ2-7	TRBD1	TGTGCCAGCAGCCAAGATCCGGGACAGACCTACGAGCAGTACTTC	CASSQDPGQTYEQYF
TRBV5-1	-	TRBJ2-3	-	TGCGCCAGCAGCTTGGGACTTAGCGACGGCACAGATACGCAGTATTTT	CASSLGLSDGTDTQYF
TRBV9	-	TRBJ1-4	-	TGTGCCAGCAGCGTAGGATCGGGGGGGACTAATGAAAAACTGTTTTTT	CASSVGSGGTNEKLFF
TRBV7-9	-	TRBJ2-2	-	TGTGCCAGCAGCCTCCTCTATCGACAGCCCCACCGGGAGCTGTTTTTT	CASSLLYRQPHRELFF
TRBV10-2	-	TRBJ2-2	-	TGCGCCAGCGGTGGGGGGCGGAGCACCGGGGAGCTGTTTTTT	CASGGGRSTGELFF
TRBV9	-	TRBJ2-6	TRBD2	TGTGCCAGCAGCCTAGGGGAGGGTGGGGCCAACGTCCTGACTTTC	CASSLGEGGANVLTF
TRBV4-1	-	TRBJ1-1	TRBD1	TGCGCCAGCAGCCAAGAGGTGGGCAGGGGGCGAGGAGCTTTCTTT	CASSQEVGRGRGAFF
TRBV9	-	TRBJ2-7	TRBD2	TGTGCCAGCAGCGTTACGGGGGGAACCTACGAGCAGTACTTC	CASSVTGGTYEQYF
TRBV10-1	-	TRBJ2-5	TRBD1	TGCGCCAGCAGTGAAGGGGGCCGGGAGACCCAGTACTTC	CASSEGGRETQYF
TRBV18	-	TRBJ2-3	-	TGTGCCAGCTCACCAGGGGAGAGGAATACGCAGTATTTT	CASSPGERNTQYF
TRBV11-2	-	TRBJ1-1	-	TGTGCCAGCAGGGGGTGGGAGTCTGAAGCTTTCTTT	CASRGWESEAFF
TRBV5-4	-	TRBJ2-1	TRBD2	TGTGCCAGCAGCCGGACTAGCGGGGGTCTCCCGAATGAGCAGTTCTTC	CASSRTSGGLPNEQFF
TRBV18	-	TRBJ2-2	TRBD1	TGTGCCAGCTCAGACGACAGGGCCCAAAACACCGGGGAGCTGTTTTTT	CASSDDRAQNTGELFF
TRBV6-2/TRBV6-3	-	TRBJ1-5	-	TGTGCCAGCAGTTATCGGGGTGCTCAGCCCCAGCATTTT	CASSYRGAQPQHF
TRBV6-5	-	TRBJ2-7	-	TGTGCCAGCAGTTACTCGGGGCACTACGAGCAGTACTTC	CASSYSGHYEQYF
TRBV20-1	-	TRBJ2-2	TRBD1	TGCAGTGCTAGTCCGGGATCGACAGGGGGCACCGGGGAGCTGTTTTTT	CSASPGSTGGTGELFF
TRBV5-6	once	TRBJ1-6	-	TGTGCCAGCAGCTTGGATACAGGGCACAATTCACCCCTCCACTTT	CASSLDTGHNSPLHF
TRBV5-1	-	TRBJ1-4	TRBD1	TGCGCCAGCAGCGGGGCCAGGGGGAATGAAAAACTGTTTTTT	CASSGARGNEKLFF
TRBV20-1	-	TRBJ2-4	-	TGCAGTGCTAGTCCCCCGGGGGGCCAAAACATTCAGTACTTC	CSASPPGGQNIQYF
TRBV7-2	-	TRBJ2-2	TRBD2	TGTGCCAGCAGCTTAGATCCCCTAGCGGGGCTCACCGGGGAGCTGTTTTTT	CASSLDPLAGLTGELFF
TRBV9	-	TRBJ1-2	TRBD1	TGTGCCAGCAGCGTATCCCCAGGGGGCAGATTCGGCGGCTATGGCTACACCTTC	CASSVSPGGRFGGYGYTF
TRBV7-9	-	TRBJ2-2	-	TGTGCCAGCAGCTTAGGACAGAGCGGGGAGCTGTTTTTT	CASSLGQSGELFF
TRBV6-5	-	TRBJ1-2	-	TGTGCCAGACGGGGATTCGATTACACCTTC	CARRGFDYTF
TRBV6-5	-	TRBJ2-1	TRBD1	TGTGCCAGCAGCCAACAGGGGGGCAACTACAATGAGCAGTTCTTC	CASSQQGGNYNEQFF
TRBV5-6	-	TRBJ1-6	-	TGTGCCAGCAGCTTCCAAGGGGGGGCCTATAATTCACCCCTCCACTTT	CASSFQGGAYNSPLHF
TRBV20-1	-	TRBJ1-2	-	TGCAGTGCTAGTAGGGACATCGTTAACTATGGCTACACCTTC	CSASRDIVNYGYTF
TRBV5-8	-	TRBJ1-2	TRBD1	TGTGCCAGCAGCCCCGGACAGGGCCATGGCTACACCTTC	CASSPGQGHGYTF
TRBV19	once	TRBJ2-2	TRBD2	TGTGCCAGTAGCCGGGGACTAGCGGGGGGGAACACCGGGGAGCTGTTTTTT	CASSRGLAGGNTGELFF
TRBV6-1	few	TRBJ2-3	TRBD2	TGTGCCAGCAGTGAACGACTAGCGGGGGCGGCAGATACGCAGTATTTT	CASSERLAGAADTQYF
TRBV7-9	-	TRBJ1-3	TRBD1	TGTGCCAGCAGCCGGACAGGGGCTGGAAACACCATATATTTT	CASSRTGAGNTIYF
TRBV5-6	once	TRBJ2-1	-	TGTGCCAGCAGCTTGGGGCCCAATGAGCAGTTCTTC	CASSLGPNEQFF
TRBV6-5	-	TRBJ2-5	-	TGTGCCAGCAGTTCCTCGGGGGCCGGTCAAGAGACCCAGTACTTC	CASSSSGAGQETQYF
TRBV30	once	TRBJ1-1	-	TGTGCCTGGAGTGTACTGTCCGGGAACACTGAAGCTTTCTTT	CAWSVLSGNTEAFF
TRBV6-6	-	TRBJ1-5	-	TGTGCCAGCAGAGAGACAGTCAATCAGCCCCAGCATTTT	CASRETVNQPQHF
TRBV28	-	TRBJ1-1	-	TGTGCCAGCAGTCCCTGGGCCACCACTGAAGCTTTCTTT	CASSPWATTEAFF
TRBV18	few	TRBJ2-3	-	TGTGCCAGCTCACCACCCAACAGCTGGGATACGCAGTATTTT	CASSPPNSWDTQYF
TRBV7-2	once	TRBJ1-3	-	TGTGCCAGCAGCTTGGGGCTCCCCTCTGGAAACACCATATATTTT	CASSLGLPSGNTIYF
TRBV20-1	-	TRBJ1-5	-	TGCAGTGCTAGTCTAGGGGGTATGGATCAGCCCCAGCATTTT	CSASLGGMDQPQHF
TRBV15	-	TRBJ1-2	-	TGTGCCACCAGCAGAGCTAGCGGCAGGGCAAACTATGGCTACACCTTC	CATSRASGRANYGYTF
TRBV7-3	-	TRBJ2-3	TRBD1	TGTGCCAGCAGCTTTCGGGACAGGGGGACAGATACGCAGTATTTT	CASSFRDRGTDTQYF